This T cell receptor (beta chain) was obtained from a study of STAT3 mutations in large granular lymphocyte leukemia. General study results and limits: In T-cell large granular lymphocyte leukemia, about half of patients showed multiple immunodominant subclonotypes.

The V end lost 0 bases, the J end lost 7 bases, and 13 bases lay between the germline ends. CDR1 is SGHRS, CDR2 YFSETQ, per germline. The CDR3 is made up of 14 amino acids. Produced via immunoSEQ multiplex PCR; TCRdb's table is partial and in-frame only. Found here are 15,000 to 17,000 clones, over 90% of them singletons; the top ten hold roughly 8.7%. This clone is a singleton in its sample. The antigen is not known. Input material: peripheral blood mononuclear cells. This TCR was sampled from a woman aged 50 to 65 with T-cell large granular lymphocyte leukemia. Some clones in this sample may be carry-over from other donors' samples. V and J are TRBV5-1 and TRBJ1-2, with D uncertain. The CDR3 region is CASSLVQIGSGYTF. The CDR3 DNA sequence: TGCGCCAGCAGCTTGGTGCAGATCGGCTCTGGCTACACCTTC.